One and the same sample provided the 30 T cell receptor beta chains below, sequenced in a study of T cells after yellow fever vaccination. MiXCR, run by TCRdb on the 5' RACE reads, gives a single entry per CDR3 protein. Found here are around 610,000 distinct CDR3 sequences, about 13% of them singletons; the top ten hold about 14%. Sample: PBMCs, taken on the day of the yellow fever booster vaccination. All receptors derive from a man between 25 and 39 years old who received the YFV17D yellow fever vaccine.

This clonotype was observed a few times. The genes are TRBV9 and TRBJ1-4; D gene ambiguous. V lost 2 bases to trimming and J lost 0 bases, with 8 bases between them. This CDR3 is 15 amino acids long. Germline V gives CDR1 SGDLS, CDR2 YYNGEE. The DNA of the CDR3 is TGTGCCAGCAGCGTTAACCGATCAACTAATGAAAAACTGTTTTTT. As protein: CASSVNRSTNEKLFF.

The chain combines TRBV5-1 with TRBJ1-4; no clear D gene. From germline, CDR1 is SGHRS and CDR2 YFSETQ. The CDR3 has 14 amino acids. Trimming shortened V by 2 bases and J by 8 bases, and 13 bases separated the two germline ends. The CDR3 loop is CASSFLGYQEKLFF. DNA of the CDR3: TGCGCCAGCAGCTTTCTGGGTTATCAAGAAAAACTGTTTTTT.

This clonotype was observed a few times. V is TRBV20-1 and J is TRBJ1-1; no firm D call. Trimming removed 1 base at V and 0 bases at J, with 12 bases between. This CDR3 has 15 residues. Germline lookup yields CDR1 DFQATT and CDR2 SNEGSKA (reference sequence). The CDR3 loop is CSARALNHLNTEAFF. The CDR3 bases are TGCAGTGCTAGAGCCCTGAACCATTTGAACACTGAAGCTTTCTTT.

The chain joins TRBV19 to TRBJ2-3; 8 bases are a match to TRBD1. This CDR3 contains 15 residues. Per the germline V gene, CDR1 is LNHDA and CDR2 is SQIVND (reference sequence). J lost 1 base, V lost 10 bases, and 10 bases had no gene match. CDR3 in amino acids: CATLEGTGGTDTQYF. The DNA of the CDR3 is TGTGCCACCCTCGAGGGGACAGGAGGCACAGATACGCAGTATTTT.

This clonotype showed up just a few times. The chain carries TRBV20-1 and TRBJ2-5; no firm D call. The CDR3 is 13 amino acids. Trimming stripped 0 bases from V and 1 base from J, with 6 bases between. CDR1 is DFQATT and CDR2 is SNEGSKA in the germline V gene (reference sequence). The CDR3 here is CSARDTLQETQYF. CDR3 DNA: TGCAGTGCTAGAGATACACTCCAAGAGACCCAGTACTTC.

In its sample, this clonotype was seen a few times. This chain links TRBV5-4 with TRBJ2-1; 10 bases map to TRBD2. This CDR3 spans 15 amino acids. Germline assignment: CDR1 SGHNT and CDR2 YYREEE (reference sequence). The junction had 7 bases not matched to a gene; V was cut back by 3 bases and J by 7 bases. CDR3 sequence: CASSYSSGSQNEQFF. DNA for the CDR3: TGTGCCAGCAGCTATTCTAGCGGGAGTCAAAATGAGCAGTTCTTC.

Concerning this clonotype itself: In this CDR3 the conserved last residue, phenylalanine or tryptophan, is missing, so a read error is likely. The V call is TRBV27, the J call TRBJ2-5; possible D gene TRBD1, 6 bases. Trimming removed 8 bases at V and 4 bases at J, with 8 bases between. CDR3 length: 11 residues. Germline CDR1 and CDR2: MNHEY and SMNVEV (reference sequence). The CDR3 DNA sequence: TGTGCCAGCGTAGGGGGAGAGACCCAGTACTAC. The encoded protein is CASVGGETQYY.

This clonotype showed up just a few times. The J gene is TRBJ2-5, the V gene TRBV7-9; D might be TRBD1 or TRBD2, each matching 5 bases. The germline V gene has CDR1 SEHNR and CDR2 FQNEAQ (reference sequence). The CDR3 extends over 15 amino acids. V was shortened by 5 bases and J by 2 bases, with 15 bases between the two germline ends. The CDR3 loop is CASSLGGVLQETQYF. CDR3 DNA: TGTGCCAGCAGCCTTGGGGGAGTCCTTCAAGAGACCCAGTACTTC.

This chain uses TRBV18 with TRBJ2-3, with 9 bases that match TRBD1. The germline gives CDR1 KGHSH, CDR2 LQKENI. V shed 5 bases, J shed 5 bases, and the junction held 8 bases outside the gene matches. CDR3 size: 15 residues. The CDR3 here is CASSVTGGGGDTQYF. The DNA for the CDR3 is TGTGCCAGCTCAGTTACAGGGGGCGGAGGAGATACGCAGTATTTT.

This clonotype was detected only a few times. The chain recombines TRBV12-3 or TRBV12-4 with TRBJ1-1, with D tentatively TRBD1 (5 bases). Between the trimmed V and J ends, which lost 7 bases and 11 bases, there was a span of 17 bases. The CDR3 is 12 residues long. CDR3 in DNA: TGTGCCAGCATCCCATATGGGGGTATCGCTTTCTTT. It specifies CASIPYGGIAFF.

This rearrangement joins TRBV5-1 to TRBJ2-7, with unresolved D. The CDR3 runs to 16 residues. V was cut by 0 bases and J by 1 base, with 14 bases left in between. CDR1 and CDR2 (germline): SGHRS, YFSETQ. Written as DNA, the CDR3 is TGCGCCAGCAGCTTGGAGCCCGGAGCTCTTTCCTACGAGCAGTACTTC. Its translation is CASSLEPGALSYEQYF.

The CDR3 region has the DNA TGCAGTGCTAGCAGCCAGGGGACTACAATCAATCAGCCCCAGCATTTT. Amino acid sequence: CSASSQGTTINQPQHF. V gene TRBV20-1 combines with J gene TRBJ1-5; D possibly corresponds to TRBD1 (6 bases). Deletions cut 3 bases from V and 3 bases from J, with 18 bases between. The CDR3 consists of 16 residues. Germline-derived CDR1 and CDR2 are DFQATT and SNEGSKA (reference sequence).

The chain is built from TRBV7-2 and TRBJ2-7, with 14 bases matching TRBD2. Germline V gives CDR1 SGHTA, CDR2 FQGNSA. V lost 2 bases, J lost 5 bases, and 5 bases stayed unmatched. The CDR3 sequence is 16 residues long. This CDR3 is CASSLSGTSGSNEQYF. The CDR3 region has the DNA TGTGCCAGCAGCTTAAGTGGGACTAGCGGGAGCAACGAGCAGTACTTC.

The chain joins TRBV7-8 to TRBJ2-1, with D perhaps TRBD2 (5 bases). Germline CDR1 SGHVS, CDR2 FQNEAQ. The CDR3 has 16 amino acids. The V and J ends lost 1 base and 8 bases respectively, with 18 bases between them. The CDR3 loop reads CASSLGGETRWHEQFF. In nucleotides, the CDR3 is TGTGCCAGCAGCTTAGGTGGGGAGACTCGATGGCATGAGCAGTTCTTC.

The J gene is TRBJ2-5, the V gene TRBV7-2; D call uncertain. The V gene's germline CDR1 is SGHTA and CDR2 FQGNSA. The CDR3 totals 9 residues. The CDR3 here is CIVGETQYF. DNA of the CDR3: TGTATCGTGGGGGAGACCCAGTACTTC.

This clonotype showed up many times. V and J are TRBV7-8 and TRBJ2-6; TRBD1 is a possible D gene (6 bases). Germline assignment: CDR1 SGHVS and CDR2 FQNEAQ. With 5 bases removed from V and 0 bases from J, the gap between germline ends came to 17 bases. This CDR3 spans 18 amino acids. In nucleotides, the CDR3 is TGTGCCAGCAGCCCGCGGCCCGGACAGCCCTCTGGGGCCAACGTCCTGACTTTC. It is translated as CASSPRPGQPSGANVLTF.

In its sample, this clonotype was seen a few times. The chain joins TRBV13 to TRBJ2-1, with D perhaps matching TRBD2 (6 bases). The V end was cut by 3 bases, the J end by 9 bases, with 24 bases between. This CDR3 is 17 amino acids long. CDR1 is PRHDT and CDR2 is FYEKMQ in the germline V gene (reference sequence). The DNA of the CDR3 is TGTGCCAGCAGCTTCCCGATCTGGCGGGGACTCGGCGGTGAGCAGTTCTTC. Translating it yields CASSFPIWRGLGGEQFF.

V usage is TRBV10-1 and J usage is TRBJ2-1, with 10 bases aligning to TRBD1. This CDR3 is 14 amino acids long. The germline V gene encodes CDR1 WNHNN and CDR2 SYGVQD (reference sequence). V was clipped by 4 bases and J by 8 bases; unmatched bases: 5. The CDR3 sequence is CASSATGGFDEQFF. For the CDR3, the DNA is TGCGCCAGCAGTGCGACAGGGGGCTTCGATGAGCAGTTCTTC.

In this sample, this clonotype turned up a few times. One end of the junction varies from germline; a read error may be responsible. The chain is built from TRBV14 and TRBJ2-1; TRBD2 matches at 8 bases. The germline gives CDR1 SGHDN, CDR2 FVKESK. The CDR3 covers 12 residues. The CDR3 sequence is CASSQEAGDINF. DNA of the CDR3: TGTGCCAGCAGCCAAGAAGCGGGAGACATTAACTTC.

The genes are TRBV14 and TRBJ2-5; D not resolved. Germline lookup yields CDR1 SGHDN and CDR2 FVKESK. V was trimmed by 0 bases and J by 5 bases, leaving 7 bases between them. The CDR3 is made up of 13 amino acids. CDR3 region: CASSQDLWETQYF. The CDR3, as DNA: TGTGCCAGCAGCCAAGATCTGTGGGAGACCCAGTACTTC.

There are a few counts of this clonotype. This chain uses TRBV29-1 with TRBJ2-3, with 12 bases fitting TRBD2. V lost 4 bases to trimming and J lost 0 bases; unmatched junction nucleotides: 5. Germline lookup yields CDR1 SQVTM and CDR2 ANQGSEA. The CDR3 is made up of 16 amino acids. In DNA, the CDR3 is TGCAGCGTTGTGACTAGCGGGGGATCTAGCACAGATACGCAGTATTTT. This encodes CSVVTSGGSSTDTQYF.

This chain uses TRBV18 with TRBJ2-1, with 9 bases lining up with TRBD2. The V and J ends lost 6 bases and 6 bases, in that order; junction bases with no gene match: 6. This CDR3 is 14 amino acids long. Germline V gives CDR1 KGHSH, CDR2 LQKENI. The CDR3 sequence is CASSPPTSGNEQFF. CDR3 nucleotide sequence: TGTGCCAGCTCCCCTCCGACTAGCGGCAATGAGCAGTTCTTC.

The rearrangement links TRBV14 to TRBJ2-5, with 13 bases that match TRBD2. J gave up 5 bases and V 3 bases, and 9 bases lay outside the gene matches. This CDR3 contains 17 residues. The germline V gene encodes CDR1 SGHDN and CDR2 FVKESK. The CDR3 sequence: CASSQGLAGPPSETQYF. For the CDR3, the DNA is TGTGCCAGCAGCCAGGGACTAGCGGGACCGCCTTCCGAGACCCAGTACTTC.

The gene calls are TRBV19 and TRBJ2-1, with TRBD1 matching over 11 bases. The junction had 11 bases not matched to a gene; V was cut back by 6 bases and J by 13 bases. The CDR3 totals 14 residues. Looked up from germline, CDR1 is LNHDA and CDR2 is SQIVND (reference sequence). CDR3 DNA: TGTGCCAGTAGCCCCGGGACAGGGGGTTATCGTCAGTTCTTC. Translated, it gives CASSPGTGGYRQFF.

The V gene is TRBV25-1, the J gene TRBJ1-3, with 7 bases identical to TRBD1. Germline V gives CDR1 MGHDK, CDR2 SYGVNS. The CDR3 length is 14 residues. J gave up 4 bases and V 6 bases, and 6 bases lay outside the gene matches. CDR3 in amino acids: CASRETGFGNTIYF. CDR3 in DNA: TGTGCCAGCAGGGAGACAGGGTTCGGAAACACCATATATTTT.

This clonotype was observed a handful of times. The rearrangement uses TRBV5-4 and TRBJ2-3; no clear D gene. Between the trimmed V and J ends, which lost 2 bases and 0 bases, there was a span of 16 bases. This CDR3 contains 17 residues. In germline, CDR1 is SGHNT, CDR2 YYREEE (reference sequence). The CDR3: CASSLRARITSTDTQYF. The CDR3 coding sequence is TGTGCCAGCAGCTTAAGGGCGAGGATAACTAGCACAGATACGCAGTATTTT.

V gene TRBV12-3 or TRBV12-4 combines with J gene TRBJ2-5; possible D gene TRBD2, 6 bases. Trimming removed 1 base at V and 12 bases at J, with 9 bases between. This CDR3 has 11 residues. The CDR3 loop is CASSLGGLKYF. CDR3 DNA: TGTGCCAGCAGTTTAGGGGGACTCAAGTACTTC.

CDR3: CASKLEYNEQFF. CDR3 in DNA: TGTGCCAGCAAACTCGAATACAATGAGCAGTTCTTC. The V call is TRBV5-4, the J call TRBJ2-1; D remains ambiguous. The CDR3 totals 12 residues. In germline, CDR1 is SGHNT, CDR2 YYREEE (reference sequence). V dropped 6 bases and J dropped 4 bases, with 8 bases sitting between them.

Only a few counts were recorded for this clonotype. This chain connects TRBV29-1 to TRBJ2-7; 10 nucleotides match TRBD1. The V segment lost 8 bases and the J segment 0 bases; nucleotides outside the gene matches: 13. Germline lookup yields CDR1 SQVTM and CDR2 ANQGSEA. The CDR3 length is 16 residues. CDR3 loop: CSPYGRQGANSYEQYF. The CDR3 DNA reads as TGCAGCCCCTACGGCCGACAGGGGGCTAACTCCTACGAGCAGTACTTC.

The rearrangement joins TRBV6-1 to TRBJ1-6, with D hard to call. The CDR3 sequence is 13 residues long. Trimming shortened V by 8 bases and J by 2 bases, and 7 bases separated the two germline ends. Germline V gene sequence: CDR1 MNHNS, CDR2 SASEGT. DNA for the CDR3: TGTGCCAGCGGGGAACCCTATAATTCACCCCTCCACTTT. Protein product: CASGEPYNSPLHF.